Shown below are 9 T cell receptor beta chains from a single sample sequenced in a study of blood T cells in healthy people across ages. Sample-barcoded 5' priming and a J-beta primer mix drove a second PCR of roughly 7 to 11 cycles. TCRdb reprocessed the 5' RACE reads with MiXCR, giving one entry per CDR3 protein. The table shows 1.5 million to 2 million distinct CDR3 sequences, with 28% occurring only once. Sequencing used blood. Receptors were obtained from a woman aged 25-40 years in good health.

The table lists this clonotype with many counts. The rearrangement joins TRBV20-1 to TRBJ2-4; 7 positions match TRBD1. Looked up from germline, CDR1 is DFQATT and CDR2 is SNEGSKA (reference sequence). The CDR3 loop spans 12 amino acids. Losses at the gene ends were 2 bases for V and 10 bases for J; bases not matched to a gene: 5. The CDR3 reads CSARPGGRIQYF. DNA of the CDR3: TGCAGTGCTAGACCAGGGGGACGGATTCAGTACTTC.

This clonotype was seen many times. The CDR3 protein is CSASIRTGKRTQYF. CDR3 sequence (DNA): TGCAGTGCTAGTATAAGGACTGGGAAGAGAACGCAGTATTTT. The rearrangement joins TRBV20-1 to TRBJ2-3; D is perhaps TRBD2 (5 bases). The CDR3 has 14 residues. CDR1 and CDR2 from the germline V gene are DFQATT and SNEGSKA (reference sequence). Trimming took off 3 bases at V and 9 bases at J, with 19 bases between the two ends.

V and J are TRBV6-2 or TRBV6-3 and TRBJ2-7; 10 nucleotides line up with TRBD1. CDR3 size: 15 residues. The germline V gene encodes CDR1 MNHEY and CDR2 SVGEGT. V was clipped by 6 bases and J by 3 bases; unmatched bases: 8. The chain's CDR3 is CASRQTGQGIYEQYF. In DNA, the CDR3 is TGTGCCAGCAGGCAGACGGGACAGGGGATCTACGAGCAGTACTTC.

The chain is built from TRBV30 and TRBJ2-6, with 9 bases fitting TRBD1. The germline V gene has CDR1 GTSNPN and CDR2 SVGIG (reference sequence). V was pared by 2 bases and J by 3 bases, with 2 bases of the junction left unmatched. This CDR3 comprises 15 residues. The DNA of the CDR3 is TGTGCCTGGAGTCGGGACAGGGATGGGGCCAACGTCCTGACTTTC. Translating it yields CAWSRDRDGANVLTF.

This clonotype was counted many times. The chain employs TRBV6-5 and TRBJ2-7; no firm D call. From germline, CDR1 is MNHEY and CDR2 SVGAGI. This CDR3 spans 14 amino acids. Trimming left V 6 bases short and J 3 bases short, with 15 bases between. CDR3 nucleotide sequence: TGTGCCAGCAGCTCCAGAGAGGTGGACTACGAGCAGTACTTC. It translates to CASSSREVDYEQYF.

This clonotype was counted many times. This chain connects TRBV15 to TRBJ2-4, with 11 nucleotides matching TRBD1. The J segment lost 0 bases and the V segment lost 1 base, leaving 8 bases of the junction unmatched. The germline gives CDR1 LNHNV, CDR2 YYDKDF (reference sequence). The CDR3 totals 19 residues. CDR3 amino acids: CATSRGVGTGGTAKNIQYF. For the CDR3, the DNA is TGTGCCACCAGCAGAGGCGTCGGGACAGGGGGAACAGCCAAAAACATTCAGTACTTC. Based on the CDR3 plus reference TRBV15 and TRBJ2-4, the full variable domain is DAMVIQNPRYQVTQFGKPVTLSCSQTLNHNVMYWYQQKSSQAPKLLFHYYDKDFNNEADTPDNFQSRRPNTSFCFLDIRSPGLGDTAMYLCATSRGVGTGGTAKNIQYFGAGTRLSVL.

V and J are TRBV7-9 and TRBJ2-1; 9 bases map to TRBD2. Losses at the gene ends were 4 bases for V and 0 bases for J; bases not matched to a gene: 4. The germline CDR1 and CDR2 sequences are SEHNR and FQNEAQ (reference sequence). The CDR3 loop spans 16 amino acids. CDR3 loop: CASSSTSGYSYNEQFF. The CDR3 coding sequence is TGTGCCAGCAGCTCCACTAGCGGGTACTCCTACAATGAGCAGTTCTTC.

The chain is built from TRBV20-1 and TRBJ2-1; D unresolved. From germline, CDR1 is DFQATT and CDR2 SNEGSKA (reference sequence). CDR3 length: 12 residues. V was trimmed by 1 base and J by 9 bases, leaving 10 bases between them. The chain's CDR3 is CSARGAPPEQFF. The CDR3 DNA follows: TGCAGTGCTAGAGGGGCACCACCTGAGCAGTTCTTC.

Here the CDR3 DNA reads TGTGCCAGCAGCTTATCGCCCCCTCACCACATTCAGTACTTC. It is translated as CASSLSPPHHIQYF. The rearrangement joins TRBV7-9 to TRBJ2-4; no clear D. Deletions cut 2 bases from V and 8 bases from J, with 13 bases between. Germline CDR1 and CDR2: SEHNR and FQNEAQ (reference sequence). The CDR3 extends over 14 amino acids. The variable domain in full, completed from reference TRBV7-9 and TRBJ2-4, reads DTGVSQNPRHKITKRGQNVTFRCDPISEHNRLYWYRQTLGQGPEFLTYFQNEAQLEKSRLLSDRFSAERPKGSFSTLEIQRTEQGDSAMYLCASSLSPPHHIQYFGAGTRLSVL.